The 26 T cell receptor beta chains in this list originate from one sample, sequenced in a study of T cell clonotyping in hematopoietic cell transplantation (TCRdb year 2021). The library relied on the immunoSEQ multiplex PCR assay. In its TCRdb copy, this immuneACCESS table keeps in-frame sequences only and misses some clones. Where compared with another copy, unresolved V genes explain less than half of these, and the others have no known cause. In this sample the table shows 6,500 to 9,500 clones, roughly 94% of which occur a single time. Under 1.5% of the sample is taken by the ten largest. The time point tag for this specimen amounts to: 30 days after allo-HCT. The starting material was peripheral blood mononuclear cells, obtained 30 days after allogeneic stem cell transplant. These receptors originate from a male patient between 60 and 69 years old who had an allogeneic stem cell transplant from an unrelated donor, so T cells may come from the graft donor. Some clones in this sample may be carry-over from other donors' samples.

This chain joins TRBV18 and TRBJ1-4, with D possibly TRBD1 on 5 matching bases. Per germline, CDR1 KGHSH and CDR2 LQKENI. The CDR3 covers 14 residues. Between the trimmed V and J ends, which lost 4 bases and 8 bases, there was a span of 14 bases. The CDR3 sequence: CASSLGQGAEKLFF. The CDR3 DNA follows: TGTGCCAGCTCACTAGGACAAGGGGCGGAAAAACTGTTTTTT.

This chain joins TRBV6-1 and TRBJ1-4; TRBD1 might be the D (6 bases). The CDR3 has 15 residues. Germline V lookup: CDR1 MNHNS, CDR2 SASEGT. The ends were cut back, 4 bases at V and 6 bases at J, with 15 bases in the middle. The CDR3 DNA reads TGTGCCAGCAGTGGCGGCGGGGGGCGGCATGAAAAACTGTTTTTT. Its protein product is CASSGGGGRHEKLFF.

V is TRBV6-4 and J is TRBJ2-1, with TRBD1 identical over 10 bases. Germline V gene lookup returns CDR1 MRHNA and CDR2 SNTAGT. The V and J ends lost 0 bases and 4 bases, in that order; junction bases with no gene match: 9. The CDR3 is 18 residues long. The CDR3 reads CASSDSTSGTGDYNEQFF. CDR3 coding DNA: TGTGCCAGCAGTGACTCGACGTCCGGGACAGGGGATTACAATGAGCAGTTCTTC.

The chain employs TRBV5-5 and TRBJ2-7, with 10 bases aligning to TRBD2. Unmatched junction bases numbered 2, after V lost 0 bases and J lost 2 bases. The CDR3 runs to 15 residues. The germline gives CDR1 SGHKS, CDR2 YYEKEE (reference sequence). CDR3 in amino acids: CASSLVLAGAYEQYF. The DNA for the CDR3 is TGTGCCAGCAGCTTGGTGCTAGCGGGAGCCTACGAGCAGTACTTC.

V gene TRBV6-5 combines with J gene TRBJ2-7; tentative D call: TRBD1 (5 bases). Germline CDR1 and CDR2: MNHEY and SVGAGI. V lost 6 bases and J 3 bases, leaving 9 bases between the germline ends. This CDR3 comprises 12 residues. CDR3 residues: CASSQDSYEQYF. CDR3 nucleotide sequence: TGTGCCAGCAGCCAAGACAGCTACGAGCAGTACTTC.

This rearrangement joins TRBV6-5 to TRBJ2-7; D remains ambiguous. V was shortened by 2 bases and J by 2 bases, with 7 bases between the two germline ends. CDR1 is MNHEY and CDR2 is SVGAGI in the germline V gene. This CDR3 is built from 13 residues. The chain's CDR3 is CASSYGAAYEQYF. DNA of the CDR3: TGTGCCAGCAGTTACGGTGCAGCCTACGAGCAGTACTTC.

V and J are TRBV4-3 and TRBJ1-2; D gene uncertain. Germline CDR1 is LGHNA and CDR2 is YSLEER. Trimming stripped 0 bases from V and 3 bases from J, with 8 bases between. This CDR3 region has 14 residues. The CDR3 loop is CASSQDLGYYGYTF. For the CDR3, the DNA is TGCGCCAGCAGCCAAGATCTAGGGTACTATGGCTACACCTTC.

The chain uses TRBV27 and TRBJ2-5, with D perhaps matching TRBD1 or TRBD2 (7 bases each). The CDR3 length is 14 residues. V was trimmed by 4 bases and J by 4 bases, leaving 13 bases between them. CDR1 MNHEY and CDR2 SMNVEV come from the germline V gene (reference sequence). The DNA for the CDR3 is TGTGCCAGCAGTTGGACAGGCGGGGGAGAGACCCAGTACTTC. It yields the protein CASSWTGGGETQYF.

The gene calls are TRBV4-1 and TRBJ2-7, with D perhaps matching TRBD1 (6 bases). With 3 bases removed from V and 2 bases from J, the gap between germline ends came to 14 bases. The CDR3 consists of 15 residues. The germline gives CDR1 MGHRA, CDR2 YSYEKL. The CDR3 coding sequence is TGCGCCAGCAGCCAGGCAACAGGGTCTCCCTACGAGCAGTACTTC. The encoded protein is CASSQATGSPYEQYF.

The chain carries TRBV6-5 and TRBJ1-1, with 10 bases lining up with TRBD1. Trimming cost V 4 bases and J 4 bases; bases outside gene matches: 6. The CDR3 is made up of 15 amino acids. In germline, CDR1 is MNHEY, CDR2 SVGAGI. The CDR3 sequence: CASSSRTGGSTEAFF. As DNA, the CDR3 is TGTGCCAGCAGTTCTCGGACAGGGGGGAGCACTGAAGCTTTCTTT.

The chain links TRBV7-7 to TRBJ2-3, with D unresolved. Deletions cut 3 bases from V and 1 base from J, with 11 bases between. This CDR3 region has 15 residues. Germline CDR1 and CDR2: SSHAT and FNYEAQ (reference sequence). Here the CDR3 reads CASSLGIGGTDTQYF. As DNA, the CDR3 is TGTGCCAGCAGCTTGGGCATAGGAGGCACAGATACGCAGTATTTT.

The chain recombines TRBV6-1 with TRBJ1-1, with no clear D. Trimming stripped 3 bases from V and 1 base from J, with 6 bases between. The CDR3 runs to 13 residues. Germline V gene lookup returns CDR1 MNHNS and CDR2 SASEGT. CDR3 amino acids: CASSDAPNTEAFF. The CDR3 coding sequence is TGTGCCAGCAGTGACGCCCCGAACACTGAAGCTTTCTTT.

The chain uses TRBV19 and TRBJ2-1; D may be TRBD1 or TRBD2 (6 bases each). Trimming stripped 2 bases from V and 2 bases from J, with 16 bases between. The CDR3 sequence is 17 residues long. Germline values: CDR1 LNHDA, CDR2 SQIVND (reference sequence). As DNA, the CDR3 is TGTGCCAGTAGTATAAGGGGGTTCGGGGGACCCTACAATGAGCAGTTCTTC. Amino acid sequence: CASSIRGFGGPYNEQFF.

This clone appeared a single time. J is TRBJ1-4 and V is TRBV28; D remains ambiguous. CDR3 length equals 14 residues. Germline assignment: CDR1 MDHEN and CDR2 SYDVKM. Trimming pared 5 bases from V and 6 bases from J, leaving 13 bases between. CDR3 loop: CASSLLGYDEKLFF. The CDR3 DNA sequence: TGTGCCAGCAGTCTGCTGGGGTATGATGAAAAACTGTTTTTT. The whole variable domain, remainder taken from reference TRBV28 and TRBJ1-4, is DVKVTQSSRYLVKRTGEKVFLECVQDMDHENMFWYRQDPGLGLRLIYFSYDVKMKEKGDIPEGYSVSREKKERFSLILESASTNQTSMYLCASSLLGYDEKLFFGSGTQLSVL.

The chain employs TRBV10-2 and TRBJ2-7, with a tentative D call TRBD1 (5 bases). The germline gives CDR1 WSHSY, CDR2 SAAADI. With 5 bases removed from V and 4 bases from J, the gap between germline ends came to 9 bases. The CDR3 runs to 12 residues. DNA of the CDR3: TGCGCCAGCAGTTCTCAGGGATACGAGCAGTACTTC. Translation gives CASSSQGYEQYF.

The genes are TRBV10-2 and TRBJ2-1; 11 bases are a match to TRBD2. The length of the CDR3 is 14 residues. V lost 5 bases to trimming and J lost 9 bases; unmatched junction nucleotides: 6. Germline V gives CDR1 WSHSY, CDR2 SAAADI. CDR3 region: CASSPTSGKREQFF. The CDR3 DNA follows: TGCGCCAGCAGTCCGACTAGCGGGAAGCGTGAGCAGTTCTTC.

Here the CDR3 DNA reads TGCAGCGTTGAAGATAGTCCCAGGAACACTGAAGCTTTCTTT. This sequence encodes CSVEDSPRNTEAFF. The V and J genes are TRBV29-1 and TRBJ1-1; D unclear. CDR1 is SQVTM, CDR2 ANQGSEA, per germline. V gave up 0 bases and J gave up 1 base, with 9 bases separating them. This CDR3 comprises 14 residues.

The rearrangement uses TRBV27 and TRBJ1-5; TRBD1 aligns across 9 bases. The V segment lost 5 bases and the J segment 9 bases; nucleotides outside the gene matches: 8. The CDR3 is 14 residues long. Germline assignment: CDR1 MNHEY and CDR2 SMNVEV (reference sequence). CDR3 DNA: TGTGCCAGCAGTCATAACAGGGGGCGGGTGCCCCAGCATTTT. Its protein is CASSHNRGRVPQHF.

This CDR3 is CASSDMGSGNTEAFF. The CDR3 bases are TGTGCCAGCAGTGACATGGGTTCGGGGAACACTGAAGCTTTCTTT. The chain joins TRBV2 to TRBJ1-1; D unclear. The CDR3 is 15 amino acids. Germline V gives CDR1 SNHLY, CDR2 FYNNEI. The germline V and J ends were trimmed by 3 bases and 1 base, with 12 bases remaining between them.

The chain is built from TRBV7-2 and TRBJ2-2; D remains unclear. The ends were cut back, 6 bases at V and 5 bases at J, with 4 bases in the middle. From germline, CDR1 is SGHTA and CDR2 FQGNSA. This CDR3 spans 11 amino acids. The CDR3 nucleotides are TGTGCCAGCAGTTATACCGGGGAGCTGTTTTTT. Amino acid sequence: CASSYTGELFF.

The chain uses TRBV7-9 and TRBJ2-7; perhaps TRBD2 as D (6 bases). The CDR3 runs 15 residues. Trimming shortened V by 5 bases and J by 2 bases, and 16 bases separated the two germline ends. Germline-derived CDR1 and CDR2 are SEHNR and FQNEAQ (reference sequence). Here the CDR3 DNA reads TGTGCCAGCAGCACCGGGGCCCGGGGGACCTACGAGCAGTACTTC. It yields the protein CASSTGARGTYEQYF. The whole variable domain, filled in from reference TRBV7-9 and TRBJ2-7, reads DTGVSQNPRHKITKRGQNVTFRCDPISEHNRLYWYRQTLGQGPEFLTYFQNEAQLEKSRLLSDRFSAERPKGSFSTLEIQRTEQGDSAMYLCASSTGARGTYEQYFGPGTRLTVT.

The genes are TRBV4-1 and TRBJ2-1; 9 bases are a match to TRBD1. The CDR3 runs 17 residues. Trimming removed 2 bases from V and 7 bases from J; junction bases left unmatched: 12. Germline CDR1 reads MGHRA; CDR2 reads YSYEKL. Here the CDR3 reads CASSQSMLGTGWNEQFF. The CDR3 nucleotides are TGCGCCAGCAGCCAATCCATGCTCGGGACAGGGTGGAATGAGCAGTTCTTC.

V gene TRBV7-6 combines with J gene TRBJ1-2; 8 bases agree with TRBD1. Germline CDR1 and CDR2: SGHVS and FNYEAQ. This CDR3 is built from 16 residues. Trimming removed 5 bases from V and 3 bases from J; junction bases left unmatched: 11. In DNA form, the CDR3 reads TGTGCCAGCAGCCCAAGGACAGGGCCGCCCTACTATGGCTACACCTTC. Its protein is CASSPRTGPPYYGYTF. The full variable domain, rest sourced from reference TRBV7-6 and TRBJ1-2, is GAGVSQSPRYKVTKRGQDVALRCDPISGHVSLYWYRQALGQGPEFLTYFNYEAQQDKSGLPNDRFSAERPEGSISTLTIQRTEQRDSAMYRCASSPRTGPPYYGYTFGSGTRLTVV.

The CDR3 spells CASRRTAGEQYF. CDR3 in DNA: TGTGCCAGCAGACGTACAGCGGGGGAGCAGTACTTC. V gene TRBV7-9 combines with J gene TRBJ2-7, with 7 nucleotides matching TRBD2. The V gene's germline CDR1 is SEHNR and CDR2 FQNEAQ (reference sequence). The CDR3 loop spans 12 amino acids. Trimming cost V 6 bases and J 7 bases; bases outside gene matches: 6. The full variable domain, in which reference TRBV7-9 and TRBJ2-7 provide the parts outside the CDR3, is DTGVSQNPRHKITKRGQNVTFRCDPISEHNRLYWYRQTLGQGPEFLTYFQNEAQLEKSRLLSDRFSAERPKGSFSTLEIQRTEQGDSAMYLCASRRTAGEQYFGPGTRLTVT.

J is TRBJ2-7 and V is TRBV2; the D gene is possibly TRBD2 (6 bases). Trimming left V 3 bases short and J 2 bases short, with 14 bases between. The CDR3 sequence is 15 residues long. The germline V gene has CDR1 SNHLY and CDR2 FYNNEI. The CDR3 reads CASSDKGLGTYEQYF. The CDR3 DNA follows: TGTGCCAGCAGTGATAAGGGACTCGGGACCTACGAGCAGTACTTC.

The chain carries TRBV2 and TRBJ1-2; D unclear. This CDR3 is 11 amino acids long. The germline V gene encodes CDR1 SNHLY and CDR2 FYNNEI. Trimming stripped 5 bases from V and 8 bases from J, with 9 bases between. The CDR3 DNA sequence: TGTGCCAGCAGTCTCCTGTTAGGCTACACCTTC. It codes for CASSLLLGYTF.